This TCR beta chain was captured by sequencing in a study of blood T cell repertoires in COVID-19. The overall study: The analysed material was cDNA or gDNA that came from T cells, B-cell-depleted T cells, or PBMCs.

Methods used by the authors: From reference gene primer amplification, estimates of nucleated cell counts were derived. Assay: immunoSEQ multiplex PCR; the TCRdb copy retains only in-frame clones and omits some. That table gives V, J and clone size, and the DNA gave D and trimming. This sample has about 300,000 clones; around 85% occur once, and the top ten carry 2% to 3%. V lost 1 base to trimming and J lost 3 bases; unmatched junction nucleotides: 8. The CDR3 extends over 16 amino acids. Per the germline V gene, CDR1 is GTSNPN and CDR2 is SVGIG (reference sequence). Clinical history as reported by participants underpinned cohort assignment.

Specimen: PBMCs or T cells enriched from blood (not recorded which). This clonotype was obtained from a woman between 45 and 60 years old who had recovered from COVID-19. V gene TRBV30 combines with J gene TRBJ1-5; TRBD1 aligns across 8 bases. The DNA for the CDR3 is TGTGCCTGGAGTGATAGAAACAGGGGGGTCAATCAGCCCCAGCATTTT. Encoded protein: CAWSDRNRGVNQPQHF.